Below are 8 T cell receptor beta chains sequenced from a single sample in a study of T-cell reconstitution after alpha-beta-depleted transplantation in children. This sample's TCRbeta library carried unique molecular identifier barcodes. TCRdb ran MiXCR on the PCR reads and lists one entry per CDR3 protein. Among approximately 500,000 distinct CDR3 sequences listed, around 27% were seen once. Sequenced here: PBMCs, sampled before TCRalphabeta/CD19-depleted stem cell transplant. Source of these receptors: a boy younger than two with Wiskott-Aldrich syndrome, due to receive a stem cell transplant.

The chain employs TRBV27 and TRBJ1-1; D unresolved. V was shortened by 6 bases and J by 4 bases, with 9 bases between the two germline ends. Germline V gene sequence: CDR1 MNHEY, CDR2 SMNVEV (reference sequence). The CDR3 consists of 12 residues. CDR3 nucleotide sequence: TGTGCCAGCAGGGGGAGTAGCACTGAAGCTTTCTTT. Residues: CASRGSSTEAFF.

The chain recombines TRBV2 with TRBJ1-5; the D gene is possibly TRBD1 (5 bases). Per the germline V gene, CDR1 is SNHLY and CDR2 is FYNNEI. This CDR3 is 14 amino acids long. The V end lost 1 base, the J end lost 7 bases, and 11 bases lay between the germline ends. CDR3 nucleotide sequence: TGTGCCAGCAGTGAAGTGCCAGGGAGCCAGCCCCAGCATTTT. Protein: CASSEVPGSQPQHF.

This chain connects TRBV5-5 to TRBJ2-5; 9 positions match TRBD2. This CDR3 is 16 amino acids long. Germline V gene lookup returns CDR1 SGHKS and CDR2 YYEKEE (reference sequence). Unmatched junction bases numbered 11, after V lost 3 bases and J lost 5 bases. The CDR3 loop is CASSSPGTSTWETQYF. CDR3 coding DNA: TGTGCCAGCAGCTCGCCCGGGACTAGCACTTGGGAGACCCAGTACTTC.

This clonotype was seen a few times. This chain links TRBV12-3 or TRBV12-4 with TRBJ1-4; D might be TRBD1 (6 bases). Trimming took 8 bases from V and 5 from J, leaving 15 bases between them. CDR3 length: 14 residues. CDR3 in amino acids: CASGYRGGNEKLFF. The CDR3, as DNA: TGTGCCAGCGGCTATAGGGGGGGGAATGAAAAACTGTTTTTT.

In its sample, this clonotype was seen a few times. The chain links TRBV12-3 or TRBV12-4 to TRBJ1-1; D gene uncertain. The V end lost 1 base, the J end lost 6 bases, and 12 bases lay between the germline ends. The CDR3 totals 14 residues. The CDR3 sequence: CASSLVGVGAEAFF. The CDR3 DNA sequence: TGTGCCAGCAGTTTAGTTGGGGTTGGCGCTGAAGCTTTCTTT.

The chain uses TRBV6-1 and TRBJ2-3; 9 bases fit TRBD2. The trim removed 7 bases at V and 1 base at J, leaving 9 bases unmatched. The V gene's germline CDR1 is MNHNS and CDR2 SASEGT. The CDR3 length is 16 residues. The CDR3 spells CASTLSGSRGTDTQYF. The CDR3 DNA follows: TGTGCCAGCACCCTTAGCGGGAGTAGGGGCACAGATACGCAGTATTTT.

This clonotype was recorded a few times. This chain links TRBV7-9 with TRBJ1-3; D is perhaps TRBD1 (6 bases). Trimming took 2 bases from V and 2 from J, leaving 16 bases between them. The CDR3 runs 17 residues. The V gene's germline CDR1 is SEHNR and CDR2 FQNEAQ (reference sequence). The CDR3 region has the DNA TGTGCCAGCAGCTTAAGGCGGACAGAGCTAACTGGAAACACCATATATTTT. Protein sequence: CASSLRRTELTGNTIYF.

The chain links TRBV10-3 to TRBJ2-1; perhaps D is TRBD1 or TRBD2 (5 bases each). CDR3 length: 14 residues. Per germline, CDR1 ENHRY and CDR2 SYGVKD. The V end lost 2 bases, the J end lost 7 bases, and 12 bases lay between the germline ends. The CDR3 sequence: CAISERQGVNEQFF. Here the CDR3 DNA reads TGTGCCATCAGTGAGCGGCAGGGAGTGAATGAGCAGTTCTTC.